The rows below give T cell receptor beta chains drawn from one sample of a study of blood T cell repertoires in COVID-19. This table comes from immunoSEQ multiplex PCR, and its TCRdb copy is limited to in-frame clones, with some not included. The sample yields about 370,000 clones, 80% to 90% seen once. The sample taken for sequencing was PBMCs or T cells enriched from blood (not recorded which). The receptors derive from a young man who had recovered from COVID-19. Both conserved end residues are part of each CDR3. The D gene is left open where the match is weak. A row's size may be missing; if present it is once, few, many or a size class.

clone size	V gene	J gene	CDR3 length	D gene	CDR3 DNA	CDR3 protein
-	TRBV19	TRBJ2-5	17	TRBD2	TGTGCCAGTAGTATAGTCGGGACTAGCGGATACCAAGAGACCCAGTACTTC	CASSIVGTSGYQETQYF
-	TRBV14	TRBJ1-2	14	-	TGTGCCAGCAGCCAGATAGACACAAACTATGGCTACACCTTC	CASSQIDTNYGYTF
-	TRBV7-2	TRBJ2-3	13	-	TGTGCCAGCAGCTCGAACCTGCGGGATACGCAGTATTTT	CASSSNLRDTQYF
-	TRBV7-9	TRBJ2-2	17	-	TGTGCCAGCAGCATCCGACAACAGGGACAAAACACCGGGGAGCTGTTTTTT	CASSIRQQGQNTGELFF
many	TRBV7-2	TRBJ2-2	15	TRBD1	TGTGCCAGCAGCTTTGGACAGGGGGCGACCGGGGAGCTGTTTTTT	CASSFGQGATGELFF
-	TRBV2	TRBJ1-4	15	TRBD1	TGTGCCAGCAGTGACCCCGGGACAGGGGATGAAAAACTGTTTTTT	CASSDPGTGDEKLFF
once	TRBV5-8	TRBJ2-1	15	-	TGTGCCAGCAGCTTGGGACGGGTTACCTACAATGAGCAGTTCTTC	CASSLGRVTYNEQFF
-	TRBV2	TRBJ2-1	15	TRBD2	TGTGCCAGTTCTTTAGCGGGAGGATCCTACAATGAGCAGTTCTTC	CASSLAGGSYNEQFF
-	TRBV30	TRBJ2-1	11	-	TGTGCCTGGAGGACAAACAATGAGCAGTTCTTC	CAWRTNNEQFF
-	TRBV24-1	TRBJ1-2	15	TRBD1	TGTGCCACCAGTGATCCGAAGACAGGGTACTATGGCTACACCTTC	CATSDPKTGYYGYTF
few	TRBV7-9	TRBJ1-6	14	-	TGTGCCAGCAGCTTGCAGGGAAATAATTCACCCCTCCACTTT	CASSLQGNNSPLHF
-	TRBV7-8	TRBJ2-7	13	-	TGTGCCAGCAGCAATCCAGGGGTTTACGAGCAGTACTTC	CASSNPGVYEQYF
once	TRBV11-3	TRBJ2-5	11	TRBD2	TGTGCCAGCAGCCGCGGGGGGGCCCAGTACTTC	CASSRGGAQYF
-	TRBV19	TRBJ1-5	15	-	TGTGCCAGTAGTATACCCGGGAATAGCAATCAGCCCCAGCATTTT	CASSIPGNSNQPQHF
-	TRBV7-9	TRBJ1-6	18	TRBD1	TGTGCCAGCAGCCCGGGACAGGGGGGTGCGTCAATTAATTCACCCCTCCACTTT	CASSPGQGGASINSPLHF
-	TRBV11-2	TRBJ2-7	18	TRBD2	TGTGCCAGCAGCTTCGGGCGATGGGGCGGGAGGACTGCCTACGAGCAGTACTTC	CASSFGRWGGRTAYEQYF
once	TRBV24-1	TRBJ2-6	18	TRBD1	TGTGCCACCAGTGAGACGGGGACAGGGATCTCTGGGGCCAACGTCCTGACTTTC	CATSETGTGISGANVLTF
-	TRBV18	TRBJ1-2	15	TRBD1	TGTGCCAGCTCACTCCGGGGACAGGGGGCAGATGGCTACACCTTC	CASSLRGQGADGYTF
-	TRBV6-2/TRBV6-3	TRBJ2-7	14	-	TGTGCCAGCAGGCCTGGACAGCCCTCCTACGAGCAGTACTTC	CASRPGQPSYEQYF
-	TRBV19	TRBJ2-1	13	TRBD1	TGTGCCAGTAGTTTACAGGGGCGTTTTGAGCAGTTCTTC	CASSLQGRFEQFF
-	TRBV9	TRBJ2-2	16	TRBD2	TGTGCCAGCAGCGCCCGCGGGACTAGCGGGGTTGGGGAGCTGTTTTTT	CASSARGTSGVGELFF
-	TRBV7-8	TRBJ1-3	12	-	TGTGCCGCCCGGGGGGTCGGAAACACCATATATTTT	CAARGVGNTIYF
-	TRBV7-3	TRBJ1-6	16	-	TGTGCCAGCAGCTTAACCGGGGAAGACTATAATTCACCCCTCCACTTT	CASSLTGEDYNSPLHF
-	TRBV6-1	TRBJ2-2	14	-	TGTGCCAGCAGTGATGGGCCGAACACCGGGGAGCTGTTTTTT	CASSDGPNTGELFF
-	TRBV28	TRBJ1-1	12	-	TGTGCCAGCAGTCTAGCCGGGACAGAAGCTTTCTTT	CASSLAGTEAFF
once	TRBV6-1	TRBJ1-2	15	-	TGTGCCAGCAGTGAAGTTGACAGAAGAAACTATGGCTACACCTTC	CASSEVDRRNYGYTF
-	TRBV28	TRBJ1-3	16	TRBD1	TGTGCCAGCAGTCCGCCCGGGACAGGGAATGGAAACACCATATATTTT	CASSPPGTGNGNTIYF
-	TRBV19	TRBJ2-7	14	-	TGTGCCAGTAGTAGCGGCGGAGGATACTACGAGCAGTACTTC	CASSSGGGYYEQYF
-	TRBV19	TRBJ1-5	17	TRBD1	TGTGCCAGTAGTAACCCAACCGGACAGGTCGCGAATCAGCCCCAGCATTTT	CASSNPTGQVANQPQHF
-	TRBV28	TRBJ1-5	16	TRBD1	TGTGCCAGCAGGGGGGGGACAGGGGGTTACTTACAGCCCCAGCATTTT	CASRGGTGGYLQPQHF
few	TRBV7-9	TRBJ1-4	15	-	TGTGCCAGCAGCTTAGTTAAAGACGGAGATGGAAAACTGTTTTTT	CASSLVKDGDGKLFF
once	TRBV4-3	TRBJ1-4	18	TRBD1	TGCGCCAGCAGCCAAGTACAGGGGGAAGGTTCCGTTAATGAAAAACTGTTTTTT	CASSQVQGEGSVNEKLFF
-	TRBV28	TRBJ1-2	15	TRBD1	TGTGCCAGCAGTTCCTCCGGGACAGGGGGCTATGGCTACACCTTC	CASSSSGTGGYGYTF
-	TRBV18	TRBJ2-3	14	TRBD1	TGTGCCAGCCTGGGACAGAGAGTCACAGATACGCAGTATTTT	CASLGQRVTDTQYF
-	TRBV4-2	TRBJ1-6	14	-	TGTGCCAGCAGCCAAGATATACCGAGAACACCCCTCCACTTT	CASSQDIPRTPLHF
-	TRBV5-4	TRBJ2-1	15	-	TGTGCCAGCAGCTTGGGGCATGAGGCAGTCAATGAGCAGTTCTTC	CASSLGHEAVNEQFF
-	TRBV5-1	TRBJ1-1	15	-	TGCGCCAGCAGCTACCTGGGACACCCGGGAACTGAAGCTTTCTTT	CASSYLGHPGTEAFF
-	TRBV11-2	TRBJ2-7	15	TRBD1	TGTGCCAGCAGCTTAAGGCCACAGGGGATCCACGAGCAGTACTTC	CASSLRPQGIHEQYF
-	TRBV4-1	TRBJ1-5	14	-	TGCGCCAGCAGCCCGCCTGAGGCAAACCAGCCCCAGCATTTT	CASSPPEANQPQHF
-	TRBV9	TRBJ1-4	15	TRBD1	TGTGCCAGCAGCGTCCAACAGGGGCCCAATGAAAAACTGTTTTTT	CASSVQQGPNEKLFF
-	TRBV6-1	TRBJ1-6	17	-	TGTGCCAGCAGTGAAGTACGGGCAGGGGCCTATAATTCACCCCTCCACTTT	CASSEVRAGAYNSPLHF
-	TRBV5-6	TRBJ2-2	15	-	TGTGCCAGCAGCCCCACTAGGACCAACACCGGGGAGCTGTTTTTT	CASSPTRTNTGELFF
-	TRBV25-1	TRBJ2-7	14	TRBD1	TGTGCCAGCAGTAAAAGCACAGGGGTTGGCGAGCAGTACTTC	CASSKSTGVGEQYF
-	TRBV11-2	TRBJ2-7	13	-	TGTGCCAGCAGCTTACACAGTTCCTACGAGCAGTACTTC	CASSLHSSYEQYF
-	TRBV19	TRBJ2-1	13	-	TGTGCCAGTAGTATAGAGACATACAATGAGCAGTTCTTC	CASSIETYNEQFF
-	TRBV19	TRBJ1-4	14	-	TGTGCCAGTAGTATACAGGGTACTGGTGAAAAACTGTTTTTT	CASSIQGTGEKLFF
-	TRBV6-6	TRBJ2-2	16	-	TGTGCCAGCAGTCCCTTCGACATTCGAAACACCGGGGAGCTGTTTTTT	CASSPFDIRNTGELFF
-	TRBV6-5	TRBJ2-6	13	-	TGTGCCAGCATCTCCTCTGGGGCCAACGTCCTGACTTTC	CASISSGANVLTF
few	TRBV9	TRBJ2-1	15	TRBD2	TGTGCCAGCAGCCCTCTCGGCGGGGGGGCGGGTGAGCAGTTCTTC	CASSPLGGGAGEQFF
-	TRBV6-6	TRBJ2-7	16	TRBD2	TGTGCCAGCAGCCCCCCCAGGCGGGAGGTCACCTACGAGCAGTACTTC	CASSPPRREVTYEQYF
-	TRBV30	TRBJ2-2	16	TRBD2	TGTGCCTGGAGTGTAATAGCGGGTGTCAACACCGGGGAGCTGTTTTTT	CAWSVIAGVNTGELFF
-	TRBV4-3	TRBJ2-7	15	-	TGCGCCAGCAGCCAAGATGCCGGGAGCTCCTACGAGCAGTACTTC	CASSQDAGSSYEQYF
-	TRBV14	TRBJ1-2	14	TRBD1	TGTGCCAGCAGCCAAGTGTCGGGACAGGGGAGATACACCTTC	CASSQVSGQGRYTF
once	TRBV19	TRBJ2-7	14	-	TGTGCCAGTAGTATAGCGGCTGGGACTTACGAGCAGTACTTC	CASSIAAGTYEQYF
-	TRBV5-4	TRBJ2-5	14	-	TGTGCCAGCAGCTTGACAGGGGAGGCAGAGACCCAGTACTTC	CASSLTGEAETQYF